Included here is one TCR beta chain sequence, with context. The antigen is undetermined. The PCR made use of 60 Vbeta and 13 Jbeta primers. Sequencing used immunoSEQ multiplex PCR; TCRdb keeps in-frame clones, though not all of them. Among about 160,000 clones, approximately 75% were seen once, and the ten largest hold under 2%. This record comes from a study of cytomegalovirus exposure and HLA in healthy donors. Regarding the study as a whole: Researchers reported that a few CMV-associated chains were confirmed in vitro as CMV antigen-specific.

Germline V lookup: CDR1 SGHKS, CDR2 YYEKEE (reference sequence). The CDR3 runs 16 residues. The V gene end was trimmed by 4 bases and the J gene end by 5 bases; junction bases not matched to a gene: 12. This receptor was obtained from a woman between 18 and 29 years old in good health and CMV-seronegative. The source material was PBMCs. This chain links TRBV5-5 with TRBJ2-5; 9 positions agree with TRBD1. The CDR3 nucleotides are TGTGCCAGCAGCGAGGGCAACAGGGGGCTATGGGAGACCCAGTACTTC. Its protein product is CASSEGNRGLWETQYF.